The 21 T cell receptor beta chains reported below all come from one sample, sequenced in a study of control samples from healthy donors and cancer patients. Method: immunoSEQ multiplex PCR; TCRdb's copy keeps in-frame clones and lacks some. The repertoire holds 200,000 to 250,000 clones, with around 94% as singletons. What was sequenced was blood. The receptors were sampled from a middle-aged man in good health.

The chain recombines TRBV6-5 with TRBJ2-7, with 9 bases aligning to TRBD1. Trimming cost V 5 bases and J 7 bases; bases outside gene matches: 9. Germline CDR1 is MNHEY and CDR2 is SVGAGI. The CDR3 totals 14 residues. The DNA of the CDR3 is TGTGCCAGCAGTAAACCGGGACAGGGCCGAGAGCAGTACTTC. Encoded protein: CASSKPGQGREQYF.

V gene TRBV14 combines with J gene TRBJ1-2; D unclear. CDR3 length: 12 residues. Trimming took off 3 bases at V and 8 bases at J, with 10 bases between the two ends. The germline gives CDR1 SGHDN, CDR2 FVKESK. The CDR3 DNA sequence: TGTGCCAGCAGCCACTCGAAAGGAGGCTACACCTTC. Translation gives CASSHSKGGYTF.

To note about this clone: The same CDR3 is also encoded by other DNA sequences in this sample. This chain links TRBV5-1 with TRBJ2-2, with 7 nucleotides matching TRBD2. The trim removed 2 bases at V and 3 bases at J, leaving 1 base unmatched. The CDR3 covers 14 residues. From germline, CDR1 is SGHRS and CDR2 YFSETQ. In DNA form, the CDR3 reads TGCGCCAGCAGCTTAACTAGCGACACCGGGGAGCTGTTTTTT. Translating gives CASSLTSDTGELFF.

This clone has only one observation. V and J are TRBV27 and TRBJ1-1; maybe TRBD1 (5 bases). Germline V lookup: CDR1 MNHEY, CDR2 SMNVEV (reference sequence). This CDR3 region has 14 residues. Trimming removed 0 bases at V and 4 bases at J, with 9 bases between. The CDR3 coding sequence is TGTGCCAGCAGTTTATCTTCCGGGGGCACTGAAGCTTTCTTT. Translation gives CASSLSSGGTEAFF.

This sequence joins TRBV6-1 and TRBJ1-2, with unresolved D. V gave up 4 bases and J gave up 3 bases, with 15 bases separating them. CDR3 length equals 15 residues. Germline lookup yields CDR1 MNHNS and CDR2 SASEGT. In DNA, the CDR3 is TGTGCCAGCAGTGGGTCTGATGGGCAGTACTATGGCTACACCTTC. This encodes CASSGSDGQYYGYTF.

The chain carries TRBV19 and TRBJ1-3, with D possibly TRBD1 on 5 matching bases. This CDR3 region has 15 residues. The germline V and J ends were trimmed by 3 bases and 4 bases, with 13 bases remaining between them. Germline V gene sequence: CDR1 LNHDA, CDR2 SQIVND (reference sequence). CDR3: CASSMGRVRGNTIYF. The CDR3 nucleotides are TGTGCCAGTAGTATGGGCAGGGTGCGCGGAAACACCATATATTTT.

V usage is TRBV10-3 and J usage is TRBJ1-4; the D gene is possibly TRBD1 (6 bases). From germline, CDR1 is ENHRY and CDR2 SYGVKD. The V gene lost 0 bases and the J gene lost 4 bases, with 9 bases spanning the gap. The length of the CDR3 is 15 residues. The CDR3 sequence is CAISESSRGNEKLFF. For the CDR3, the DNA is TGTGCCATCAGTGAGTCGAGCAGGGGTAATGAAAAACTGTTTTTT.

The CDR3 DNA reads TGCGCCAGCAGTGAGAGGGGGTTCCCCTACGAGCAGTACTTC. Its translation: CASSERGFPYEQYF. V usage is TRBV10-2 and J usage is TRBJ2-7; D is perhaps TRBD1 (6 bases). The germline V gene encodes CDR1 WSHSY and CDR2 SAAADI. V lost 2 bases and J lost 2, with 10 bases in between. This CDR3 has 14 residues.

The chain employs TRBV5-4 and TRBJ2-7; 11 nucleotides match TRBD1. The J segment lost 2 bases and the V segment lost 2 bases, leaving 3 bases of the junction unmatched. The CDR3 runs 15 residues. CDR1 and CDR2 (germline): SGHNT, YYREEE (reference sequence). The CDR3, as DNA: TGTGCCAGCAGCTTACCGGGACAGGGGGCCTACGAGCAGTACTTC. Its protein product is CASSLPGQGAYEQYF.

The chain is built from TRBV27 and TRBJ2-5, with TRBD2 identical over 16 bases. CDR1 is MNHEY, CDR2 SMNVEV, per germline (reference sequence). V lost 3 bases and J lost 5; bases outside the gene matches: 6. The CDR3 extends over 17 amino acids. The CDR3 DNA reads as TGTGCCAGCAGTTTGGGGACTAGCGGGGGGGCAGGGGAGACCCAGTACTTC. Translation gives CASSLGTSGGAGETQYF.

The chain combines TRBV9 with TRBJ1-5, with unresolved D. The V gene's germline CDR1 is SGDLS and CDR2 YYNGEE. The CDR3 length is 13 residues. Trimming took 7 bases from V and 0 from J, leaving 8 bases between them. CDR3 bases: TGTGCCAGCGGGCGGACTAGCAATCAGCCCCAGCATTTT. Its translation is CASGRTSNQPQHF.

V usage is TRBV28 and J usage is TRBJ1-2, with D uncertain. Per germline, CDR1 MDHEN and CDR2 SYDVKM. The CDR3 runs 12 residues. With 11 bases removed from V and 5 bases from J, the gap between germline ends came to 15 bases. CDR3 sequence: CAGVTAPYGYTF. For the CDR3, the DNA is TGTGCCGGTGTAACGGCCCCGTATGGCTACACCTTC.

The CDR3 bases are TGTGCCAGCAGTGATAAGGGGAGGACGGGTGACACCATATATTTT. This gives the protein CASSDKGRTGDTIYF. The chain links TRBV6-1 to TRBJ1-3; D perhaps matches TRBD1 (5 bases). CDR3 length: 15 amino acids. V was trimmed by 3 bases and J by 8 bases, leaving 17 bases between them. CDR1 is MNHNS and CDR2 is SASEGT in the germline V gene.

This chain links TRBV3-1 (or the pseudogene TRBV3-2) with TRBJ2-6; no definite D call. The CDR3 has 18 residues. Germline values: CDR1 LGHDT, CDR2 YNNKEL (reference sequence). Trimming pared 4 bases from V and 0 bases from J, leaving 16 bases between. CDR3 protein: CASSLTSGPHSGANVLTF. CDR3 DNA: TGTGCCAGCAGCCTCACCTCCGGGCCCCACTCTGGGGCCAACGTCCTGACTTTC.

CDR3 coding DNA: TGTGCCAGCAGTGAGAACACCCTTAGCAATCAGCCCCAGCATTTT. Its protein product is CASSENTLSNQPQHF. V gene TRBV6-4 combines with J gene TRBJ1-5; D is unclear. The V end lost 3 bases, the J end lost 0 bases, and 9 bases lay between the germline ends. Germline lookup yields CDR1 MRHNA and CDR2 SNTAGT. This CDR3 has 15 amino acids.

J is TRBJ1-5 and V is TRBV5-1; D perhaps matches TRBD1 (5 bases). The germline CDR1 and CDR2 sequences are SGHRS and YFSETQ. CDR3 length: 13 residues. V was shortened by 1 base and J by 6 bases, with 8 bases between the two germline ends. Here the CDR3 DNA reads TGCGCCAGCAGCTTGCGCCAGGGTCAGCCCCAGCATTTT. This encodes CASSLRQGQPQHF.

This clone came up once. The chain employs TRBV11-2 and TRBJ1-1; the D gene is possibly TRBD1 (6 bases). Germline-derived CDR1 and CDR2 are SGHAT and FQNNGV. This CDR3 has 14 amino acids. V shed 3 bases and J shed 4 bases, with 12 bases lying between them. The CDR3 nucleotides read TGTGCCAGCAGCTTTCAGGGGCCGAGCACTGAAGCTTTCTTT. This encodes CASSFQGPSTEAFF.

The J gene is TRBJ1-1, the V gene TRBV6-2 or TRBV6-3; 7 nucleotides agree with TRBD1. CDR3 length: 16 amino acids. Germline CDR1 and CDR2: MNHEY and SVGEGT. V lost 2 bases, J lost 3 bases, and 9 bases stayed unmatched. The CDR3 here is CASSYNQGGGYTEAFF. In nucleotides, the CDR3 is TGTGCCAGCAGTTACAACCAGGGGGGGGGCTACACTGAAGCTTTCTTT.

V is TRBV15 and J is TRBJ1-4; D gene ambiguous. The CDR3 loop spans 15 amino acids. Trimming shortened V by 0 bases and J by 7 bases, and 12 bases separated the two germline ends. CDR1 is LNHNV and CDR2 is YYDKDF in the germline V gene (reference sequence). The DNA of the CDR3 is TGTGCCACCAGCAGAGATATGGCAGGCTCTGAAAAACTGTTTTTT. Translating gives CATSRDMAGSEKLFF.

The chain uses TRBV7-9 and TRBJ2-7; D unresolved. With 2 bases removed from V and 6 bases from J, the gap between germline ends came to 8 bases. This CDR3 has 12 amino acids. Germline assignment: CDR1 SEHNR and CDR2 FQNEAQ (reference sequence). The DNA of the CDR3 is TGTGCCAGCAGCTTATCGAATGCCGAGCAGTACTTC. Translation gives CASSLSNAEQYF.

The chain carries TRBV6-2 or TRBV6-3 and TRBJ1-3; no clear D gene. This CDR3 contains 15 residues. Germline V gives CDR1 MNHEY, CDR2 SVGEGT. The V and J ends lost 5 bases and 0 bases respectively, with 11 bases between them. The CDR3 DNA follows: TGTGCCAGCAGTGAGGTCCTTAGCTCTGGAAACACCATATATTTT. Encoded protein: CASSEVLSSGNTIYF.